This T cell receptor (beta chain) stems from a study of T cell responses to AZD1222 COVID-19 vaccine. The CDR3 has 13 amino acids. Germline V gene data show CDR1 as MNHEY and CDR2 as SVGEGT. V gave up 5 bases and J gave up 0 bases, with 7 bases separating them. General study findings and limits: A reported finding is that nearly half of spike-specific TCRs target unmutated variant regions.

This clone was seen once. Its antigen is not identified. Profiled with immunoSEQ multiplex PCR; TCRdb holds only in-frame clones, not every one. The repertoire holds more than 85,000 clones, with about four fifths as singletons. The material sequenced was peripheral blood, taken on day 0 of AZD1222 vaccination. The TCR was taken from an adult in good health. The chain links TRBV6-2 or TRBV6-3 to TRBJ1-1, with no clear D. The chain's CDR3 is CASSHLMNTEAFF. The CDR3 region has the DNA TGTGCCAGCAGTCACTTGATGAACACTGAAGCTTTCTTT.